Given below is one T cell receptor beta chain in context. Its cognate antigen has yet to be identified. No base quality values were provided; no much bigger clone lies one nucleotide off. The time point label of this sample denotes: healthy volunteer bleed at 2 weeks. Total RNA was isolated from unfractionated whole blood collected in Tempus Blood RNA tubes. Five or six healthy volunteers acted as controls for TCR sequencing and had blood drawn at day 0, 2 weeks and 6 weeks. The sample belongs to a study of human T cells and chemical hapten exposure (dated by TCRdb to 2020 to 2023). Study-level background: Libraries were combined into a pool for sequencing, and differences in TCR yield between samples came mainly from small differences in library volumes within the pool. This study followed changes in the peripheral blood TCR repertoire in vivo during primary and secondary sensitization of alopecia patients to the hapten diphenylcyclopropenone (DPC). Both TCR alpha and TCR beta chains were sequenced from each blood RNA sample. Overall study results and their limits: DPC sensitization did not change the number of TCRs with a frequency above 1 in 1000, and there was no evidence of changes in global repertoire structure. After repeated subsampling, the strength of the expansion versus patch-test correlation and the threshold at which it became significant changed.

The library was built by means of RACE. The reads were generated on a NextSeq 500. Library preparation attached unique molecular identifiers to individual cDNA molecules for quantitative, reproducible TCR counting. From the authors' description of their analysis: Samples had a median of roughly 98,000 TCRs, with a range from about 20,000 to 690,600. V, J and CDR3 annotation of the TCR reads was performed with the Decombinator software suite. Every sample was subsampled to the same number of TCRs (28,000) for the PS versus PT1 abundance plots. TCRs were defined as expanded if absent before sensitization and observed at least eight times at the 2-week time point. TCRdb trimmed public reads at Q25 via fastp, called clones via MiXCR and kept in-frame beta chains. Each CDR3 protein gets just one entry, which takes the most common genes and DNA from the rows behind it. None of the V and J calls come from the authors' own analysis; TCRdb made them. The table for this sample lists about 130,000 distinct CDR3 sequences; roughly 9% of them were counted only once. Roughly 1.8% of the sample goes to the ten largest clones.

Reading the germline V gene gives CDR1 WSHSY and CDR2 SAAADI. The germline ends are 11 bases apart after V is trimmed by 0 bases and J by 5 bases. Spanning cysteine to phenylalanine, the CDR3 consists of 16 amino acids. The read is trimmed to its CDR3 DNA, 48 bases read in frame from base 1. Sequencing used whole blood. The chain couples TRBV10-2 to TRBJ2-6; the D segment could be TRBD1, given 6 matching bases. The receptor comes from a male donor in good health. Some clones in this sample may be carry-over from other donors' samples. CDR3 reads: CASSESGQPWANVLTF. The bases are TGCGCCAGCAGTGAGTCAGGACAGCCTTGGGCCAACGTCCTGACTTTC.